The 30 T cell receptor beta chains reported below all come from one sample, sequenced in a study of cytomegalovirus exposure and HLA in healthy donors (dated 2017 in TCRdb). The protocol used for the library was the immunoSEQ multiplex PCR assay. For the multiplex PCR, a mixture combining 60 forward primers for TCR Vbeta segments and 13 reverse primers for TCR Jbeta segments was used. Here the immuneACCESS table is served through TCRdb, limited to in-frame sequences with V and J called. Missing clones are a known gap in these copies; in checked studies unresolved V genes cover under half, and the rest lacks a known reason. The sample table holds about 200,000 clones, of which 86% were seen once. 0.25% to 0.4% of the sample lies in the top ten. Sequences were obtained from PBMCs. Every receptor here comes from a woman in her twenties or thirties in good health and CMV-seronegative.

The chain links TRBV28 to TRBJ2-1; 9 bases are shared with TRBD2. Looked up from germline, CDR1 is MDHEN and CDR2 is SYDVKM. This CDR3 comprises 13 residues. V lost 4 bases to trimming and J lost 11 bases; unmatched junction nucleotides: 6. For the CDR3, the DNA is TGTGCCAGCAGTTCGCGACTAGCGGAGAAGCAGTTCTTC. Amino acids: CASSSRLAEKQFF.

V is TRBV5-1 and J is TRBJ2-5, with 11 bases lining up with TRBD2. CDR3 length: 16 amino acids. Germline V gives CDR1 SGHRS, CDR2 YFSETQ. Trimming removed 0 bases from V and 4 bases from J; junction bases left unmatched: 5. CDR3 in amino acids: CASSLAPSGGSETQYF. DNA of the CDR3: TGCGCCAGCAGCTTGGCCCCTAGCGGGGGGTCAGAGACCCAGTACTTC.

This clone showed up just once. The chain has TRBV6-1 and TRBJ1-5; 8 bases match TRBD1. CDR3 length: 15 residues. J lost 1 base, V lost 3 bases, and 2 bases had no gene match. Germline CDR1 reads MNHNS; CDR2 reads SASEGT. This CDR3 is CASSEWTGSNQPQHF. In nucleotides, the CDR3 is TGTGCCAGCAGTGAGTGGACAGGGAGCAATCAGCCCCAGCATTTT.

The gene calls are TRBV19 and TRBJ2-1; TRBD2 matches 14 bases. The length of the CDR3 is 15 residues. The J segment lost 10 bases and the V segment lost 7 bases, leaving 9 bases of the junction unmatched. Germline-derived CDR1 and CDR2 are LNHDA and SQIVND (reference sequence). DNA of the CDR3: TGTGCCAGTACCCCGGGACTAGCGGGAGCTGGGGAGCAGTTCTTC. Translated, it gives CASTPGLAGAGEQFF. Drawing the rest from reference TRBV19 and TRBJ2-1, the complete variable domain is DGGITQSPKYLFRKEGQNVTLSCEQNLNHDAMYWYRQDPGQGLRLIYYSQIVNDFQKGDIAEGYSVSREKKESFPLTVTSAQKNPTAFYLCASTPGLAGAGEQFFGPGTRLTVL.

The chain couples TRBV29-1 to TRBJ2-1; unclear D gene. CDR1 is SQVTM, CDR2 ANQGSEA, per germline. V lost 2 bases, J lost 10 bases, and 18 bases lay in between. The CDR3 is 14 amino acids. CDR3 DNA: TGCAGCGTTGAAACTGGTGTTCGGGTGCAGGAGCAGTTCTTC. This codes for CSVETGVRVQEQFF.

The chain links TRBV6-1 to TRBJ2-1; maybe TRBD1 (5 bases). The germline V gene encodes CDR1 MNHNS and CDR2 SASEGT. The length of the CDR3 is 15 residues. V was clipped by 0 bases and J by 8 bases, with 14 bases between them. The CDR3 loop is CASSEAGPRGHEQFF. The CDR3 DNA reads as TGTGCCAGCAGTGAAGCGGGGCCTAGAGGACATGAGCAGTTCTTC.

A few counts support this clone. The chain joins TRBV28 to TRBJ2-5; 8 nucleotides align to TRBD2. This CDR3 region has 14 residues. V shed 7 bases, J shed 1 base, and the junction held 5 bases outside the gene matches. Germline V gene lookup returns CDR1 MDHEN and CDR2 SYDVKM. The DNA of the CDR3 is TGTGCCAGCAAACTAGCGGAATCCCAAGAGACCCAGTACTTC. Its protein is CASKLAESQETQYF.

This sequence joins TRBV30 and TRBJ1-6; 8 nucleotides agree with TRBD1. Germline CDR1 and CDR2: GTSNPN and SVGIG (reference sequence). V trimming: 3 bases; J trimming: 6 bases; junction bases outside the gene matches: 10. This CDR3 has 16 amino acids. The CDR3 DNA sequence: TGTGCCTGGAGAGGATTTTGGACAGGGCCTAATTCACCCCTCCACTTT. Amino acid sequence: CAWRGFWTGPNSPLHF.

The chain has TRBV11-2 and TRBJ2-7; D uncertain. Germline loops: CDR1 SGHAT, CDR2 FQNNGV. CDR3 length: 11 amino acids. V was shortened by 7 bases and J by 4 bases, with 8 bases between the two germline ends. The CDR3 loop is CASTAAYEQYF. CDR3 coding DNA: TGTGCCAGCACCGCGGCATACGAGCAGTACTTC.

The V call is TRBV28, the J call TRBJ2-7; 7 nucleotides line up with TRBD2. V dropped 3 bases and J dropped 5; count of bases not matched to a gene: 10. This CDR3 comprises 15 residues. The V gene's germline CDR1 is MDHEN and CDR2 SYDVKM. The CDR3 protein is CASSLFGGNRDEQYF. The CDR3 DNA sequence: TGTGCCAGCAGTTTGTTCGGGGGGAACCGGGACGAGCAGTACTTC.

The gene calls are TRBV6-6 and TRBJ1-2, with D hard to call. The CDR3 runs to 16 residues. Germline CDR1 and CDR2: MNHNY and SVGAGI (reference sequence). The V end lost 0 bases, the J end lost 6 bases, and 17 bases lay between the germline ends. CDR3 in DNA: TGTGCCAGCAGTTACTCCAGTGGTCAGTACCCTCATGGCTACACCTTC. Encoded protein: CASSYSSGQYPHGYTF.

This clone has a single count. The gene calls are TRBV20-1 and TRBJ2-5; D gene uncertain. Trimming removed 4 bases at V and 5 bases at J, with 5 bases between. The germline CDR1 and CDR2 sequences are DFQATT and SNEGSKA (reference sequence). The CDR3 has 10 residues. The CDR3 sequence is CSANTETQYF. The CDR3 coding sequence is TGCAGTGCTAATACTGAGACCCAGTACTTC.

The chain employs TRBV29-1 and TRBJ2-5, with 8 nucleotides matching TRBD1. The length of the CDR3 is 18 residues. V dropped 3 bases and J dropped 5; count of bases not matched to a gene: 20. The germline V gene encodes CDR1 SQVTM and CDR2 ANQGSEA. Here the CDR3 DNA reads TGCAGCGTTGAGAGGTTTGGGGGGCAGGGGGCTATTCCGGAGACCCAGTACTTC. It specifies CSVERFGGQGAIPETQYF.

The rearrangement joins TRBV14 to TRBJ2-3; tentative D call: TRBD1 (5 bases). CDR1 and CDR2 from the germline V gene are SGHDN and FVKESK. The germline V and J ends were trimmed by 3 bases and 4 bases, with 14 bases remaining between them. The CDR3 runs to 15 residues. The CDR3 reads CASSQVRGFADTQYF. CDR3 nucleotides: TGTGCCAGCAGCCAGGTTAGGGGTTTCGCAGATACGCAGTATTTT.

The genes are TRBV28 and TRBJ1-4; TRBD1 matches at 7 bases. This CDR3 is 15 amino acids long. V shed 6 bases and J 2 bases; nucleotides not matched to a gene: 6. The germline V gene has CDR1 MDHEN and CDR2 SYDVKM. The CDR3 DNA is TGTGCCAGCAGACCACAGGGGATCACTAATGAAAAACTGTTTTTT. Its protein product is CASRPQGITNEKLFF. The complete variable domain, with remaining parts taken from reference TRBV28 and TRBJ1-4, reads DVKVTQSSRYLVKRTGEKVFLECVQDMDHENMFWYRQDPGLGLRLIYFSYDVKMKEKGDIPEGYSVSREKKERFSLILESASTNQTSMYLCASRPQGITNEKLFFGSGTQLSVL.

This clone was detected only once. The chain is built from TRBV19 and TRBJ2-1, with TRBD2 identical over 11 bases. Trimming removed 8 bases from V and 8 bases from J; junction bases left unmatched: 11. CDR1 is LNHDA and CDR2 is SQIVND in the germline V gene (reference sequence). The CDR3 totals 15 residues. CDR3 sequence reads: CASSFSGGADYEQFF. CDR3 sequence (DNA): TGTGCCAGTTCATTTAGCGGGGGGGCGGACTATGAGCAGTTCTTC.

This clone appeared a few times. This rearrangement joins TRBV4-2 to TRBJ1-1; weak D call: TRBD1 (6 bases). In germline, CDR1 is LGHNA, CDR2 YNFKEQ. The CDR3 is 15 amino acids. V gave up 3 bases and J gave up 10 bases, with 21 bases separating them. CDR3: CASSQRGGGMYGAFF. The CDR3 nucleotides are TGTGCCAGCAGCCAGAGGGGGGGTGGAATGTATGGAGCTTTCTTT.

The chain combines TRBV10-3 with TRBJ1-2; D is perhaps TRBD1 (5 bases). Germline CDR1 reads ENHRY; CDR2 reads SYGVKD. The CDR3 loop spans 14 amino acids. Trimming took off 6 bases at V and 2 bases at J, with 13 bases between the two ends. The CDR3 loop reads CAIRGLGGNYGYTF. The CDR3 coding sequence is TGTGCCATCAGGGGGCTGGGAGGGAACTATGGCTACACCTTC.

This sequence joins TRBV27 and TRBJ2-3; TRBD2 matches 7 bases. The CDR3 contains 17 residues. The germline V gene has CDR1 MNHEY and CDR2 SMNVEV (reference sequence). The V segment lost 4 bases and the J segment 4 bases; nucleotides outside the gene matches: 14. The DNA for the CDR3 is TGTGCCAGCAGTTCCCCAAGGACTAGAGGTTTACCAGATACGCAGTATTTT. It specifies CASSSPRTRGLPDTQYF.

This sequence joins TRBV28 and TRBJ2-7; tentative D call: TRBD1 (5 bases). There are 14 residues in the CDR3. With 4 bases removed from V and 3 bases from J, the gap between germline ends came to 13 bases. The germline V gene encodes CDR1 MDHEN and CDR2 SYDVKM. The CDR3 region is CASSWGRTSYEQYF. CDR3 in DNA: TGTGCCAGCAGTTGGGGCCGGACAAGCTACGAGCAGTACTTC.

The V gene is TRBV5-4, the J gene TRBJ1-6; D is unclear. Trimming cost V 2 bases and J 7 bases, with 4 bases left between them. Per germline, CDR1 SGHNT and CDR2 YYREEE (reference sequence). This CDR3 is 12 amino acids long. The CDR3 DNA follows: TGTGCCAGCAGCTTCCCAAATTCACCCCTCCACTTT. This encodes CASSFPNSPLHF.

The chain joins TRBV6-4 to TRBJ2-5; D gene ambiguous. CDR1 and CDR2 from the germline V gene are MRHNA and SNTAGT. The CDR3 extends over 16 amino acids. V was trimmed by 0 bases and J by 0 bases, leaving 11 bases between them. The CDR3 reads CASSDSPDIYQETQYF. The DNA of the CDR3 is TGTGCCAGCAGTGACTCCCCCGACATCTACCAAGAGACCCAGTACTTC.

The gene calls are TRBV14 and TRBJ2-1; 9 nucleotides match TRBD2. The V gene end was trimmed by 1 base and the J gene end by 4 bases; junction bases not matched to a gene: 11. The CDR3 runs 18 residues. Germline V lookup: CDR1 SGHDN, CDR2 FVKESK. CDR3 sequence: CASSQGLREGRYYNEQFF. The CDR3 nucleotides are TGTGCCAGCAGCCAAGGACTGCGGGAGGGCCGGTATTACAATGAGCAGTTCTTC. Based on the CDR3 plus reference TRBV14 and TRBJ2-1, the full variable domain is EAGVTQFPSHSVIEKGQTVTLRCDPISGHDNLYWYRRVMGKEIKFLLHFVKESKQDESGMPNNRFLAERTGGTYSTLKVQPAELEDSGVYFCASSQGLREGRYYNEQFFGPGTRLTVL.

This chain uses TRBV5-5 with TRBJ2-6, with D perhaps TRBD1 (5 bases). The CDR3 is made up of 18 amino acids. Trimming pared 4 bases from V and 1 base from J, leaving 18 bases between. The germline V gene has CDR1 SGHKS and CDR2 YYEKEE (reference sequence). In DNA form, the CDR3 reads TGTGCCAGCAGCCCTATCCGACCCGACAGTTCTGGGGCCAACGTCCTGACTTTC. Translation gives CASSPIRPDSSGANVLTF.

The chain is built from TRBV6-5 and TRBJ2-7; TRBD2 matches 8 bases. Looked up from germline, CDR1 is MNHEY and CDR2 is SVGAGI. The CDR3 length is 13 residues. V dropped 6 bases and J dropped 6; count of bases not matched to a gene: 7. This chain's CDR3 is CASRGTRTGEQYF. CDR3 coding DNA: TGTGCCAGCAGGGGGACTAGAACGGGCGAGCAGTACTTC.

The V gene is TRBV18, the J gene TRBJ2-7; 11 positions match TRBD2. Germline assignment: CDR1 KGHSH and CDR2 LQKENI. Germline trimming cut 2 bases from V and 3 bases from J; bases unmatched to any gene: 3. The CDR3 loop spans 15 amino acids. The CDR3 reads CASSPGTSGFYEQYF. CDR3 nucleotides: TGTGCCAGCTCACCAGGGACTAGCGGCTTCTACGAGCAGTACTTC.

The genes are TRBV11-2 and TRBJ2-1; TRBD2 aligns across 7 bases. Germline CDR1 reads SGHAT; CDR2 reads FQNNGV. The CDR3 sequence is 16 residues long. V shed 3 bases and J 1 base; nucleotides not matched to a gene: 6. CDR3 nucleotide sequence: TGTGCCAGCAGCTTTCGGCTAGCGGCATCCTACAATGAGCAGTTCTTC. This encodes CASSFRLAASYNEQFF.

There are a few counts of this clone. CDR3 bases: TGTGCCAGCAGTGAAGTGGCGGGCCGAGGGGGCGGGGAGCTGTTTTTT. Amino acid sequence: CASSEVAGRGGGELFF. The chain recombines TRBV6-1 with TRBJ2-2; possible D gene TRBD1, 6 bases. From germline, CDR1 is MNHNS and CDR2 SASEGT. V was shortened by 1 base and J by 7 bases, with 16 bases between the two germline ends. The CDR3 is 16 amino acids.

There are a few counts of this clone. The chain recombines TRBV28 with TRBJ2-5; tentative D call: TRBD1 (5 bases). The V and J ends lost 5 bases and 1 base respectively, with 14 bases between them. Germline loops: CDR1 MDHEN, CDR2 SYDVKM. The CDR3 is 15 amino acids. CDR3 loop: CASSPPVTAQETQYF. CDR3 in DNA: TGTGCCAGCAGTCCCCCCGTGACAGCCCAAGAGACCCAGTACTTC.

This rearrangement joins TRBV5-1 to TRBJ2-3; D call uncertain. V lost 2 bases, J lost 0 bases, and 13 bases lay in between. Germline values: CDR1 SGHRS, CDR2 YFSETQ. The CDR3 is 16 amino acids. The CDR3 sequence: CASSFTTGTSTDTQYF. The CDR3 nucleotides read TGCGCCAGCAGCTTTACTACCGGAACTAGCACAGATACGCAGTATTTT.